This T cell receptor beta chain was documented in a study of beta chain features in type 1 diabetes. In its sample, this clone was seen a few times. The germline V and J ends were trimmed by 0 bases and 4 bases, with 18 bases remaining between them. This CDR3 is 17 amino acids long. Germline CDR1 LGHNA, CDR2 YSLEER. Expressed TCRB transcripts were sequenced because the isolated RNA had all been reverse transcribed beforehand. The data were produced by immunoSEQ multiplex PCR, yet TCRdb's version contains in-frame clones alone and is incomplete. The data contain roughly 240,000 clones, over 12% of them seen just once; the ten biggest clones take up around 0.03%.

The sequencing input was naive CD4+ T cells from blood. The chain joins TRBV4-3 to TRBJ1-2, with a weak D call TRBD1 (5 bases). The TCR was taken from a woman aged 40 to 50 in good health. The CDR3, as DNA: TGCGCCAGCAGCCAAGATCTGGCAGGGCCGACTTTCTATGGCTACACCTTC. Amino acid sequence: CASSQDLAGPTFYGYTF.